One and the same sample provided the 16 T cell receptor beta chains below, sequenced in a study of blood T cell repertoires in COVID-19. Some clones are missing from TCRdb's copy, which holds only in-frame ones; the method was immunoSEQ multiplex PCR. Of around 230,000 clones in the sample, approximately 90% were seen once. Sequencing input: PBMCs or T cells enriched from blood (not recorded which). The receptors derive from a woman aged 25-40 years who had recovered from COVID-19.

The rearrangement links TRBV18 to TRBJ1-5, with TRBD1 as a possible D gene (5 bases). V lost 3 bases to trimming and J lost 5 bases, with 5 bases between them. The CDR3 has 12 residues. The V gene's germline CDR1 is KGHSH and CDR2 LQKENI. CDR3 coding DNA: TGTGCCAGCTCACCGACAGATCAGCCCCAGCATTTT. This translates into CASSPTDQPQHF. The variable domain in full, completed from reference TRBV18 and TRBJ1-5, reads NAGVMQNPRHLVRRRGQEARLRCSPMKGHSHVYWYRQLPEEGLKFMVYLQKENIIDESGMPKERFSAEFPKEGPSILRIQQVVRGDSAAYFCASSPTDQPQHFGDGTRLSIL.

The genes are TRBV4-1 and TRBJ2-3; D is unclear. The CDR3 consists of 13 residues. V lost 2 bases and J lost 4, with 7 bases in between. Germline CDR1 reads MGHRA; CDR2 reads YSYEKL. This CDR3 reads CASSQLGSDTQYF. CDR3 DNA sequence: TGCGCCAGCAGCCAACTAGGTTCAGATACGCAGTATTTT.

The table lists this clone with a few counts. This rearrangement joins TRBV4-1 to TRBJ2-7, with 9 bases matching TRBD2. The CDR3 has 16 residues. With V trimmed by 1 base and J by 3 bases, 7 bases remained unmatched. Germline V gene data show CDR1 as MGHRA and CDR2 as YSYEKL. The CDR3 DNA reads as TGCGCCAGCAGCCAAGCAGCGGGGGGCCGTGGCTACGAGCAGTACTTC. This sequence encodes CASSQAAGGRGYEQYF.

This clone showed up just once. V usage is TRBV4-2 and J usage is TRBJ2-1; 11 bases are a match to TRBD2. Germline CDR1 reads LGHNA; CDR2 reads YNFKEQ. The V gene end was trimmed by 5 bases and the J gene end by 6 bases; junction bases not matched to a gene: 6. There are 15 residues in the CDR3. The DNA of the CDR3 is TGTGCCAGCAGCAATAGCGGGGGGGCCCGCAATGAGCAGTTCTTC. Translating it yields CASSNSGGARNEQFF.

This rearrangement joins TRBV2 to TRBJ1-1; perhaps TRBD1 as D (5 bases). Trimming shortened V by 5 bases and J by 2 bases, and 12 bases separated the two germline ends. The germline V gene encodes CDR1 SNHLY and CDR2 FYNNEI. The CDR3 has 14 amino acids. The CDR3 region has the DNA TGTGCCAGCAGTCCTACCACAGGAAACACTGAAGCTTTCTTT. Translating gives CASSPTTGNTEAFF.

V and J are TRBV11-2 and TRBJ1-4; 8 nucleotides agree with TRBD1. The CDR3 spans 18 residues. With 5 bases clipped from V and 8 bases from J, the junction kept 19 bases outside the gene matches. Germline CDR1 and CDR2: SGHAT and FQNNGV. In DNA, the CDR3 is TGTGCCAGCAGCCACTTTCGGGGAAGGACAGGGACGGGAGAAAAACTGTTTTTT. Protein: CASSHFRGRTGTGEKLFF.

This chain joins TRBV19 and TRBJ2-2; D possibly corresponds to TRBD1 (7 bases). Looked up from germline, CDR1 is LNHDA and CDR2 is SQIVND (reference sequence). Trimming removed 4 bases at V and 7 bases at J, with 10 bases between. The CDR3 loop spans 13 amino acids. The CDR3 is CASSNRGGGELFF. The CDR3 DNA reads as TGTGCCAGTAGTAACAGGGGAGGCGGGGAGCTGTTTTTT.

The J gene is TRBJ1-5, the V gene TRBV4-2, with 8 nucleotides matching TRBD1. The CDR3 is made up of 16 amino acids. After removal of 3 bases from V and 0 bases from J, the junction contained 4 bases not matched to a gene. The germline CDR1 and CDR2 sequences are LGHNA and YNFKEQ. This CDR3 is CASSHGDRYSNQPQHF. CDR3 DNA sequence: TGTGCCAGCAGCCATGGGGACAGGTATAGCAATCAGCCCCAGCATTTT.

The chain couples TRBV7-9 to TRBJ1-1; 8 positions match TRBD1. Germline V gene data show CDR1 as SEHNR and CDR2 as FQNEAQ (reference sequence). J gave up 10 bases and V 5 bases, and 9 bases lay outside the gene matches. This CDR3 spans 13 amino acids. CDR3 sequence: CASSRDRQNGAFF. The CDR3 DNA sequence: TGTGCCAGCAGCCGGGACAGGCAAAATGGAGCTTTCTTT.

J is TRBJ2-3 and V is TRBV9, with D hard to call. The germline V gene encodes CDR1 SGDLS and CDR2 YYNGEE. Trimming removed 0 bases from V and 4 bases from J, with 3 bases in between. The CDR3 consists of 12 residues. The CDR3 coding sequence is TGTGCCAGCAGCGTAGCTTCAGATACGCAGTATTTT. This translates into CASSVASDTQYF. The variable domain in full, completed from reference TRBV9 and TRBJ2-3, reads DSGVTQTPKHLITATGQRVTLRCSPRSGDLSVYWYQQSLDQGLQFLIQYYNGEERAKGNILERFSAQQFPDLHSELNLSSLELGDSALYFCASSVASDTQYFGPGTRLTVL.

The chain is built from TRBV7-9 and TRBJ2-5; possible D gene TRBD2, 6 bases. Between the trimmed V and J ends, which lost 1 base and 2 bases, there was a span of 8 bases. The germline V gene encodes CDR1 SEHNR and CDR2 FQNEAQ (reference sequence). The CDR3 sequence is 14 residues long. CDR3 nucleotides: TGTGCCAGCAGCTTAGGGGAGGAACAAGAGACCCAGTACTTC. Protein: CASSLGEEQETQYF.

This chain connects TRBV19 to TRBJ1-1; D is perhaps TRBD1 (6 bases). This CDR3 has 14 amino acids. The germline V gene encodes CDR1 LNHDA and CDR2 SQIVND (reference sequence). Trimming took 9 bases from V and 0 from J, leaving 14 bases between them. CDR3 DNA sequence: TGTGCCAGCTCCCGGACAGACATGAACACTGAAGCTTTCTTT. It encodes CASSRTDMNTEAFF.

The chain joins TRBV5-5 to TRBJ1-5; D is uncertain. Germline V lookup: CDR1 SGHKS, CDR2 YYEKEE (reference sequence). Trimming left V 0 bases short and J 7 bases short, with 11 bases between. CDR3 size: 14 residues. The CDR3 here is CASSLVEAGQPQHF. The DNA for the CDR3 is TGTGCCAGCAGCTTGGTCGAGGCGGGACAGCCCCAGCATTTT. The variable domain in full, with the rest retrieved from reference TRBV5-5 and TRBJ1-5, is DAGVTQSPTHLIKTRGQQVTLRCSPISGHKSVSWYQQVLGQGPQFIFQYYEKEERGRGNFPDRFSARQFPNYSSELNVNALLLGDSALYLCASSLVEAGQPQHFGDGTRLSIL.

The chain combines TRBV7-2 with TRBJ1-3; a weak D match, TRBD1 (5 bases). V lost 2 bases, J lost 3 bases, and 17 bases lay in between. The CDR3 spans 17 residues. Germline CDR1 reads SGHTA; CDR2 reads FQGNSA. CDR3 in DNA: TGTGCCAGCAGCTTACAATCTTCGACAGATTTTGGAAACACCATATATTTT. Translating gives CASSLQSSTDFGNTIYF.

CDR3 region: CASSSDRGSEKLFF. The CDR3 region has the DNA TGTGCCAGCAGCTCCGACAGGGGAAGTGAAAAACTGTTTTTT. The chain has TRBV9 and TRBJ1-4; 8 bases are a match to TRBD1. The CDR3 contains 14 residues. Germline CDR1 reads SGDLS; CDR2 reads YYNGEE. V lost 4 bases, J lost 7 bases, and 6 bases stayed unmatched.

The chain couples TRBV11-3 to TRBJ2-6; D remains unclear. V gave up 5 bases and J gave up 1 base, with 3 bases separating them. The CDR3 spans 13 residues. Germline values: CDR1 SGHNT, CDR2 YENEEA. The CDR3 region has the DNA TGTGCCAGCAGCCCTTCTGGGGCCAACGTCCTGACTTTC. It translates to CASSPSGANVLTF.